Below are 28 T cell receptor beta chains sequenced from a single sample in a study of control samples from healthy donors and cancer patients. TCRdb's copy holds only in-frame clones and misses some; the assay was immunoSEQ multiplex PCR. The profile shows 150,000 or so clones, 80% to 95% of them singletons. Sequencing used blood. The receptors here all came from a man between 18 and 35 years old in good health.

DNA for the CDR3: TGTGCCAGCAGCTTAGACCGGAACTCCTACGAGCAGTACTTC. Translating it yields CASSLDRNSYEQYF. This rearrangement joins TRBV11-2 to TRBJ2-7; D unresolved. V was clipped by 0 bases and J by 0 bases, with 6 bases between them. Germline lookup yields CDR1 SGHAT and CDR2 FQNNGV. CDR3 size: 14 residues.

As to this clone: Mismatch with germline at one junction end may stem from a read error. J is TRBJ1-3 and V is TRBV18; D ambiguous. Germline V gene data show CDR1 as KGHSH and CDR2 as LQKENI. CDR3 length: 15 amino acids. As DNA, the CDR3 is TGTGCCAGCACACCCCGATCCGCCTCTGGAAACACCATATATTTT. Its translation: CASTPRSASGNTIYF.

This clone was detected only once. The chain uses TRBV24-1 and TRBJ1-1; 8 bases align to TRBD1. CDR3 length equals 15 residues. Germline V gene data show CDR1 as KGHDR and CDR2 as SFDVKD. The V and J ends lost 12 bases and 5 bases, in that order; junction bases with no gene match: 16. The CDR3 loop reads CASQQGVLMGTEAFF. CDR3 nucleotide sequence: TGTGCCTCGCAACAGGGGGTCTTGATGGGTACTGAAGCTTTCTTT.

The chain combines TRBV2 with TRBJ1-5, with D possibly being TRBD1 (6 bases). CDR1 is SNHLY, CDR2 FYNNEI, per germline. The ends were cut back, 4 bases at V and 3 bases at J, with 7 bases in the middle. This CDR3 contains 13 residues. The CDR3: CASSAGHNQPQHF. The CDR3, as DNA: TGTGCCAGCAGTGCGGGACACAATCAGCCCCAGCATTTT.

This chain uses TRBV6-6 with TRBJ1-6, with D perhaps matching TRBD1 (5 bases). With 5 bases removed from V and 5 bases from J, the gap between germline ends came to 13 bases. CDR3 length: 15 amino acids. CDR1 is MNHNY and CDR2 is SVGAGI in the germline V gene (reference sequence). For the CDR3, the DNA is TGTGCCAGCAGTGCGAGGGGTGTCGATAATTCACCCCTCCACTTT. Amino acid sequence: CASSARGVDNSPLHF.

This chain links TRBV21-1 with TRBJ1-3. TRBV21-1 is tagged as a pseudogene. The CDR3 is 15 amino acids. The CDR3 here is CASSPRRDSGNTIYF. CDR3 sequence (DNA): TGTGCCAGCAGCCCCCGAAGGGACTCTGGAAACACCATATATTTT.

This clone was found a few times. The J gene is TRBJ2-2, the V gene TRBV9, with D perhaps matching TRBD2 (5 bases). CDR3 size: 14 residues. The V and J ends lost 3 bases and 5 bases respectively, with 11 bases between them. Germline CDR1 reads SGDLS; CDR2 reads YYNGEE. The CDR3 reads CASSARAETGELFF. The CDR3 DNA sequence: TGTGCCAGCAGCGCAAGAGCGGAGACCGGGGAGCTGTTTTTT.

V gene TRBV27 combines with J gene TRBJ2-7; D ambiguous. The CDR3 extends over 14 amino acids. Germline V gene data show CDR1 as MNHEY and CDR2 as SMNVEV (reference sequence). V lost 5 bases and J 5 bases, leaving 16 bases between the germline ends. The CDR3 nucleotides read TGTGCCAGCAGTCCCGCCGGCGCGATCCACGAGCAGTACTTC. This translates into CASSPAGAIHEQYF.

The chain combines TRBV6-6 with TRBJ2-2, with D tentatively TRBD1 (6 bases). This CDR3 comprises 16 residues. The V gene lost 5 bases and the J gene lost 8 bases, with 21 bases spanning the gap. Germline V gene sequence: CDR1 MNHNY, CDR2 SVGAGI (reference sequence). The CDR3 loop reads CASSKPNRVGLGELFF. The DNA for the CDR3 is TGTGCCAGCAGTAAACCCAACAGGGTTGGTCTGGGGGAGCTGTTTTTT.

This chain uses TRBV2 with TRBJ1-5; possibly TRBD1 for D (6 bases). CDR1 is SNHLY and CDR2 is FYNNEI in the germline V gene. The CDR3 covers 14 residues. Trimming removed 7 bases at V and 2 bases at J, with 12 bases between. This CDR3 is CASKSGEGNQPQHF. The CDR3 DNA is TGTGCCAGCAAATCAGGGGAAGGCAATCAGCCCCAGCATTTT.

The rearrangement uses TRBV5-5 and TRBJ1-4, with D perhaps matching TRBD1 (5 bases). The V and J ends lost 2 bases and 12 bases respectively, with 11 bases between them. Germline V gene sequence: CDR1 SGHKS, CDR2 YYEKEE (reference sequence). The length of the CDR3 is 12 residues. The CDR3 sequence is CASSLGAGELFF. CDR3 nucleotide sequence: TGTGCCAGCAGCTTAGGGGCAGGAGAACTGTTTTTT. Filled out from reference TRBV5-5 and TRBJ1-4, the complete variable domain reads DAGVTQSPTHLIKTRGQQVTLRCSPISGHKSVSWYQQVLGQGPQFIFQYYEKEERGRGNFPDRFSARQFPNYSSELNVNALLLGDSALYLCASSLGAGELFFGSGTQLSVL.

This sequence joins TRBV9 and TRBJ1-4, with 8 bases aligning to TRBD1. Germline-derived CDR1 and CDR2 are SGDLS and YYNGEE. Germline trimming cut 4 bases from V and 8 bases from J; bases unmatched to any gene: 10. The CDR3 sequence is 15 residues long. The CDR3 nucleotides read TGTGCCAGCAGCCCGCAGACAGGGGTAAACGAAAAACTGTTTTTT. Its translation is CASSPQTGVNEKLFF.

The J gene is TRBJ2-3, the V gene TRBV5-4; tentatively, D is TRBD2 (6 bases). There are 16 residues in the CDR3. The V gene lost 1 base and the J gene lost 3 bases, with 15 bases spanning the gap. Germline V lookup: CDR1 SGHNT, CDR2 YYREEE (reference sequence). As DNA, the CDR3 is TGTGCCAGCAGCTTGAATCCAGGGAGGCTAACAGATACGCAGTATTTT. This gives the protein CASSLNPGRLTDTQYF.

This clone was observed a single time. The chain is built from TRBV4-1 and TRBJ2-7; TRBD1 agrees at 8 bases. The germline V gene encodes CDR1 MGHRA and CDR2 YSYEKL. V gave up 2 bases and J gave up 4 bases; unmatched junction bases: 7. The CDR3 covers 15 residues. The CDR3 sequence: CASSQLQGVSYEQYF. In nucleotides, the CDR3 is TGCGCCAGCAGCCAACTACAGGGGGTTAGTTACGAGCAGTACTTC.

V gene TRBV7-9 combines with J gene TRBJ2-7; 8 bases align to TRBD1. V was pared by 9 bases and J by 1 base, with 17 bases of the junction left unmatched. The germline V gene encodes CDR1 SEHNR and CDR2 FQNEAQ (reference sequence). This CDR3 spans 17 amino acids. DNA of the CDR3: TGTGCCAGTCTCTCGGTTAGGACAGGGCAAGGATCCTACGAGCAGTACTTC. Translating gives CASLSVRTGQGSYEQYF. Complete variable domain (other parts from reference TRBV7-9 and TRBJ2-7): DTGVSQNPRHKITKRGQNVTFRCDPISEHNRLYWYRQTLGQGPEFLTYFQNEAQLEKSRLLSDRFSAERPKGSFSTLEIQRTEQGDSAMYLCASLSVRTGQGSYEQYFGPGTRLTVT.

The genes are TRBV18 and TRBJ1-3; no clear D. V gave up 5 bases and J gave up 4 bases, with 9 bases separating them. This CDR3 has 13 residues. Germline V CDR1 and CDR2: KGHSH, LQKENI. CDR3: CASSTAGGNTIYF. The CDR3 nucleotides read TGTGCCAGCTCAACGGCAGGAGGAAACACCATATATTTT.

The chain employs TRBV2 and TRBJ2-3; D unclear. The CDR3 consists of 13 residues. V lost 7 bases and J 4 bases, leaving 12 bases between the germline ends. Germline CDR1 is SNHLY and CDR2 is FYNNEI. The CDR3 sequence is CASIAETPDTQYF. CDR3 nucleotides: TGTGCCAGCATCGCGGAAACCCCAGATACGCAGTATTTT. The variable domain in full, completed from reference TRBV2 and TRBJ2-3, reads EPEVTQTPSHQVTQMGQEVILRCVPISNHLYFYWYRQILGQKVEFLVSFYNNEISEKSEIFDDQFSVERPDGSNFTLKIRSTKLEDSAMYFCASIAETPDTQYFGPGTRLTVL.

The genes are TRBV3-1 (or the pseudogene TRBV3-2) and TRBJ1-5; D remains unclear. From germline, CDR1 is LGHDT and CDR2 YNNKEL (reference sequence). Trimming took 0 bases from V and 4 from J, leaving 4 bases between them. The CDR3 is 13 amino acids. CDR3 sequence: CASSQDTNQPQHF. The CDR3 bases are TGTGCCAGCAGCCAAGATACGAATCAGCCCCAGCATTTT.

This chain links TRBV6-2 or TRBV6-3 with TRBJ2-1; D unresolved. CDR3 size: 12 residues. The germline gives CDR1 MNHEY, CDR2 SVGEGT. The V gene lost 2 bases and the J gene lost 10 bases, with 9 bases spanning the gap. The CDR3 coding sequence is TGTGCCAGCAGTTACGGACGATGGGAGCAGTTCTTC. It is translated as CASSYGRWEQFF.

The chain links TRBV3-1 (or the pseudogene TRBV3-2) to TRBJ1-4; D is uncertain. CDR1 is LGHDT, CDR2 YNNKEL, per germline (reference sequence). CDR3 length: 13 residues. V lost 4 bases and J lost 8, with 11 bases in between. The CDR3 sequence: CASSPLGQEKLFF. The DNA for the CDR3 is TGTGCCAGCAGCCCGCTTGGGCAAGAAAAACTGTTTTTT.

Here the CDR3 reads CASSRPGDRANVLTF. Written as DNA, the CDR3 is TGTGCCAGTAGTAGACCGGGCGACCGAGCCAACGTCCTGACTTTC. The chain links TRBV19 to TRBJ2-6; no clear D gene. From germline, CDR1 is LNHDA and CDR2 SQIVND (reference sequence). The CDR3 is 15 amino acids. V lost 4 bases and J 7 bases, leaving 14 bases between the germline ends.

V usage is TRBV6-5 and J usage is TRBJ2-3, with 8 bases lining up with TRBD1. V trimming: 8 bases; J trimming: 1 base; junction bases outside the gene matches: 8. The germline V gene encodes CDR1 MNHEY and CDR2 SVGAGI. This CDR3 region has 15 residues. The CDR3 sequence is CASDPGGHRTDTQYF. In nucleotides, the CDR3 is TGTGCCAGCGACCCAGGGGGCCATCGCACAGATACGCAGTATTTT.

The V call is TRBV11-2, the J call TRBJ2-7; 8 positions match TRBD2. V dropped 8 bases and J dropped 2; count of bases not matched to a gene: 11. Germline values: CDR1 SGHAT, CDR2 FQNNGV. The CDR3 extends over 15 amino acids. The CDR3 sequence: CASRGGVKEAYEQYF. The CDR3 coding sequence is TGTGCCAGCCGGGGGGGAGTTAAGGAGGCCTACGAGCAGTACTTC. Full variable domain (rest looked up from reference TRBV11-2 and TRBJ2-7): EAGVAQSPRYKIIEKRQSVAFWCNPISGHATLYWYQQILGQGPKLLIQFQNNGVVDDSQLPKDRFSAERLKGVDSTLKIQPAKLEDSAVYLCASRGGVKEAYEQYFGPGTRLTVT.

The chain has TRBV30 and TRBJ2-3; no clear D. The V and J ends lost 0 bases and 3 bases respectively, with 4 bases between them. Germline V lookup: CDR1 GTSNPN, CDR2 SVGIG (reference sequence). CDR3 size: 12 residues. The CDR3 sequence: CAWSVDTDTQYF. Here the CDR3 DNA reads TGTGCCTGGAGTGTAGATACAGATACGCAGTATTTT. The whole variable domain, remainder taken from reference TRBV30 and TRBJ2-3, is SQTIHQWPATLVQPVGSPLSLECTVEGTSNPNLYWYRQAAGRGLQLLFYSVGIGQISSEVPQNLSASRPQDRQFILSSKKLLLSDSGFYLCAWSVDTDTQYFGPGTRLTVL.

The chain links TRBV18 to TRBJ2-3; no clear D. V shed 3 bases and J shed 1 base, with 8 bases lying between them. From germline, CDR1 is KGHSH and CDR2 LQKENI. The CDR3 has 14 amino acids. CDR3 bases: TGTGCCAGCTCACCCCTGGACCGCACAGATACGCAGTATTTT. This sequence encodes CASSPLDRTDTQYF.

This clone is a singleton in its sample. This chain links TRBV19 with TRBJ1-1, with a possible D match to TRBD1 (5 bases). CDR3 size: 13 residues. V was clipped by 7 bases and J by 1 base, with 10 bases between them. Germline assignment: CDR1 LNHDA and CDR2 SQIVND (reference sequence). The DNA for the CDR3 is TGTGCCAGTATCCGCAGGGAGAACACTGAAGCTTTCTTT. Encoded protein: CASIRRENTEAFF. The variable domain in full, completed from reference TRBV19 and TRBJ1-1, reads DGGITQSPKYLFRKEGQNVTLSCEQNLNHDAMYWYRQDPGQGLRLIYYSQIVNDFQKGDIAEGYSVSREKKESFPLTVTSAQKNPTAFYLCASIRRENTEAFFGQGTRLTVV.

The genes are TRBV7-9 and TRBJ2-7; a weak D match, TRBD2 (6 bases). V gave up 5 bases and J gave up 6 bases, with 8 bases separating them. Germline CDR1 is SEHNR and CDR2 is FQNEAQ (reference sequence). There are 11 residues in the CDR3. This CDR3 reads CASSGGTEQYF. The DNA for the CDR3 is TGTGCCAGCAGCGGAGGGACCGAGCAGTACTTC.

This chain connects TRBV15 to TRBJ2-2; 8 bases agree with TRBD1. Germline V gives CDR1 LNHNV, CDR2 YYDKDF (reference sequence). Losses at the gene ends were 3 bases for V and 5 bases for J; bases not matched to a gene: 5. The CDR3 runs to 15 residues. The CDR3 nucleotides read TGTGCCACCAGCAGGGACAGGGTCGAAACCGGGGAGCTGTTTTTT. It specifies CATSRDRVETGELFF.